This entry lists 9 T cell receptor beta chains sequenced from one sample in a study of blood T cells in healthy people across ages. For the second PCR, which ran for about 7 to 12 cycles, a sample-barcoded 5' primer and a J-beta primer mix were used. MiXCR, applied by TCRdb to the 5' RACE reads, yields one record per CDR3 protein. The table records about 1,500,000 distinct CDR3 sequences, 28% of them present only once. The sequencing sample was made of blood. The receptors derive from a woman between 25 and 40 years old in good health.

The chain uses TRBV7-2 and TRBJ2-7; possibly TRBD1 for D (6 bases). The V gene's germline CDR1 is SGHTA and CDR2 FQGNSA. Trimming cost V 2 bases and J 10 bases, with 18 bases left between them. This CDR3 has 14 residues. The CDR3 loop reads CASSLRQAVEAQYF. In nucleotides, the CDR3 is TGTGCCAGCAGCTTACGACAGGCAGTTGAGGCCCAGTACTTC.

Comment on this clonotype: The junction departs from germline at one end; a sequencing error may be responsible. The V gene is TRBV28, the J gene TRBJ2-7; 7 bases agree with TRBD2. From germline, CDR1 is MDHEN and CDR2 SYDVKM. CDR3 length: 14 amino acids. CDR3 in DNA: TGTGCCAGCAGAAGGGGACTACCCCTAATTGAGCAGAACTTC. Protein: CASRRGLPLIEQNF. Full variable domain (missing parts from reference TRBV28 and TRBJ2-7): DVKVTQSSRYLVKRTGEKVFLECVQDMDHENMFWYRQDPGLGLRLIYFSYDVKMKEKGDIPEGYSVSREKKERFSLILESASTNQTSMYLCASRRGLPLIEQNFGPGTRLTVT.

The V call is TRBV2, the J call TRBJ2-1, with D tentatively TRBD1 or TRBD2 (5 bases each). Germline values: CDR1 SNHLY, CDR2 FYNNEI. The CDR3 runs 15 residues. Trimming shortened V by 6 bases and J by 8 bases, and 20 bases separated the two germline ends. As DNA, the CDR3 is TGTGCCAGCAGGGGGGAACTACTTCGGGGTGATGAGCAGTTCTTC. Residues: CASRGELLRGDEQFF.

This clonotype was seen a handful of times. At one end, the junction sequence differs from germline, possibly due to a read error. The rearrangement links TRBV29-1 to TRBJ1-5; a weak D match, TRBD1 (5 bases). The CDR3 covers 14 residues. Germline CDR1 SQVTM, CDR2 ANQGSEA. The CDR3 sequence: CSATYRNSDQPQHF. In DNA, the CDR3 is TGCAGCGCAACCTACAGGAATAGCGATCAGCCCCAGCATTTT.

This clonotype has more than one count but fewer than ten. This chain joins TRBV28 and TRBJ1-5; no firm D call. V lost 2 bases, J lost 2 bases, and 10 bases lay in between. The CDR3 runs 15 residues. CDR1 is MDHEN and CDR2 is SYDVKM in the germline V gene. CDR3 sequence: CASSLDGSCNQPQHF. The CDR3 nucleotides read TGTGCCAGCAGTTTAGACGGTTCATGCAATCAGCCCCAGCATTTT. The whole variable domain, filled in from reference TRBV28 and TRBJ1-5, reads DVKVTQSSRYLVKRTGEKVFLECVQDMDHENMFWYRQDPGLGLRLIYFSYDVKMKEKGDIPEGYSVSREKKERFSLILESASTNQTSMYLCASSLDGSCNQPQHFGDGTRLSIL.

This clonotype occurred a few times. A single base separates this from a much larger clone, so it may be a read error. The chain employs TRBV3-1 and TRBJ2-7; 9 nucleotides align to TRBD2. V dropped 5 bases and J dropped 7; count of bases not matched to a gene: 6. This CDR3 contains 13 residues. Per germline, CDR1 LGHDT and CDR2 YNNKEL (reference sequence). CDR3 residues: CASSSSGENEQYF. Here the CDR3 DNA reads TGTGCCAGCAGCTCTAGCGGGGAGAATGAGCAGTACTTC.

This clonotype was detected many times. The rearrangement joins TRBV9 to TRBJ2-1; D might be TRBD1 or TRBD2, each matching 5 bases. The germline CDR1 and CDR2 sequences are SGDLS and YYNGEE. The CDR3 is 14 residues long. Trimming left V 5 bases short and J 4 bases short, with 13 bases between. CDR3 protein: CASSVGTAYNEQFF. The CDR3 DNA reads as TGTGCCAGCAGTGTTGGGACGGCGTACAATGAGCAGTTCTTC.

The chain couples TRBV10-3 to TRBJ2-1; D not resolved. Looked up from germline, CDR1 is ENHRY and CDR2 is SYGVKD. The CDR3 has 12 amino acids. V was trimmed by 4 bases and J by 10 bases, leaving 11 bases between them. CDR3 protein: CAISVGRMEQFF. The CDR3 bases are TGTGCCATCAGTGTCGGCCGGATGGAGCAGTTCTTC.

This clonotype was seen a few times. The CDR3 nucleotides read TGCAGCGTTGATGAAGGGTGGGACGAGCAGTACTTC. As protein: CSVDEGWDEQYF. This chain connects TRBV29-1 to TRBJ2-7; D is ambiguous. The length of the CDR3 is 12 residues. Trimming took off 3 bases at V and 5 bases at J, with 11 bases between the two ends. The V gene's germline CDR1 is SQVTM and CDR2 ANQGSEA.